The 22 T cell receptor beta chains below all came from one sample that was sequenced in a study of a mutant IDH1 vaccine in newly diagnosed glioma. The time point: week 5, during vaccination. Every vaccination contained 300 ug of the mutant IDH1 20-mer peptide and was paired with topical imiquimod. These receptors have no identified antigens. Assay: immunoSEQ multiplex PCR; the TCRdb copy retains only in-frame clones and omits some. The table lists roughly 51,000 clones, approximately 82% of them singletons. Material: PBMCs, obtained from a glioma patient whose treatment included an IDH1 peptide vaccine. The receptors derive from a young man with glioma.

The chain joins TRBV5-8 to TRBJ1-6; no definite D call. Germline V gene data show CDR1 as SGHTS and CDR2 as YDEGEE. Trimming cost V 5 bases and J 12 bases, with 6 bases left between them. The CDR3 sequence is 10 residues long. CDR3 amino acids: CASSSVPLHF. CDR3 sequence (DNA): TGTGCCAGCAGTTCAGTACCCCTCCACTTT. Complete variable domain (other parts from reference TRBV5-8 and TRBJ1-6): EAGVTQSPTHLIKTRGQQATLRCSPISGHTSVYWYQQALGLGLQFLLWYDEGEERNRGNFPPRFSGRQFPNYSSELNVNALELEDSALYLCASSSVPLHFGNGTRLTVT.

This chain uses TRBV6-1 with TRBJ1-4; D is uncertain. CDR1 MNHNS and CDR2 SASEGT come from the germline V gene. The CDR3 spans 14 residues. Trimming stripped 7 bases from V and 8 bases from J, with 17 bases between. In DNA, the CDR3 is TGTGCCAGCACTAGCATATTTCCCCACGAAAAACTGTTTTTT. It yields the protein CASTSIFPHEKLFF.

In its sample, this clone was seen a few times. The J gene is TRBJ1-5, the V gene TRBV11-2; 8 bases fit TRBD1. This CDR3 spans 16 amino acids. Losses at the gene ends were 1 base for V and 0 bases for J; bases not matched to a gene: 2. Per germline, CDR1 SGHAT and CDR2 FQNNGV. In DNA form, the CDR3 reads TGTGCCAGCAGCTTAGGACAGGGGTTTAGCAATCAGCCCCAGCATTTT. Amino acid sequence: CASSLGQGFSNQPQHF.

The chain is built from TRBV9 and TRBJ2-2; TRBD1 might be the D (6 bases). Looked up from germline, CDR1 is SGDLS and CDR2 is YYNGEE. The V gene lost 4 bases and the J gene lost 4 bases, with 11 bases spanning the gap. The CDR3 runs 14 residues. The chain's CDR3 is CASSPRTATGELFF. In DNA, the CDR3 is TGTGCCAGCAGCCCCCGGACAGCCACCGGGGAGCTGTTTTTT.

A note on this clone: Other DNA sequences of this sample code for an identical CDR3. The rearrangement links TRBV2 to TRBJ2-5; TRBD2 matches 8 bases. The closer fit of TRBJ2-7 to the DNA end suggests the J call may be wrong. Germline loops: CDR1 SNHLY, CDR2 FYNNEI. This CDR3 contains 13 residues. CDR3 sequence: CASSPGGVYEQYF. The CDR3 nucleotides are TGTGCCAGCTCCCCGGGGGGGGTGTACGAGCAGTACTTC.

V is TRBV5-8 and J is TRBJ2-5; 9 bases match TRBD1. Germline trimming cut 5 bases from V and 4 bases from J; bases unmatched to any gene: 3. Looked up from germline, CDR1 is SGHTS and CDR2 is YDEGEE. The CDR3 covers 13 residues. CDR3 amino acids: CASSRTGAETQYF. The CDR3 nucleotides read TGTGCCAGCAGTCGGACAGGGGCAGAGACCCAGTACTTC.

The rearrangement uses TRBV15 and TRBJ1-2, with D hard to call. CDR3 length: 12 amino acids. V was cut by 1 base and J by 8 bases, with 8 bases left in between. Looked up from germline, CDR1 is LNHNV and CDR2 is YYDKDF (reference sequence). This CDR3 reads CATSRVLGGYTF. The DNA for the CDR3 is TGTGCCACCAGCAGAGTCCTAGGGGGCTACACCTTC.

This chain connects TRBV4-1 to TRBJ2-6, with unresolved D. This CDR3 spans 19 amino acids. Trimming cost V 1 base and J 0 bases, with 16 bases left between them. CDR1 is MGHRA, CDR2 YSYEKL, per germline. CDR3 in DNA: TGCGCCAGCAGCCAAGCCCCACCGATCGCCACCTCTGGGGCCAACGTCCTGACTTTC. Encoded protein: CASSQAPPIATSGANVLTF.

The chain is built from TRBV4-2 and TRBJ1-6; D is unresolved. The V end lost 1 base, the J end lost 6 bases, and 10 bases lay between the germline ends. Germline V lookup: CDR1 LGHNA, CDR2 YNFKEQ. The CDR3 extends over 15 amino acids. CDR3 region: CASSQVPKGNSPLHF. CDR3 DNA sequence: TGTGCCAGCAGCCAAGTCCCCAAGGGTAATTCACCCCTCCACTTT.

The rearrangement links TRBV10-2 to TRBJ2-3; D is ambiguous. The V gene's germline CDR1 is WSHSY and CDR2 SAAADI. The V and J ends lost 8 bases and 4 bases respectively, with 13 bases between them. The CDR3 has 13 amino acids. The CDR3 DNA reads TGCGCCAGCGAGGAACCAGGTCCAGATACGCAGTATTTT. Amino acid sequence: CASEEPGPDTQYF.

This chain uses TRBV27 with TRBJ2-2; no firm D call. V was trimmed by 5 bases and J by 1 base, leaving 8 bases between them. Looked up from germline, CDR1 is MNHEY and CDR2 is SMNVEV (reference sequence). There are 14 residues in the CDR3. DNA of the CDR3: TGTGCCAGCAGTCCCACTCAGAACACCGGGGAGCTGTTTTTT. This gives the protein CASSPTQNTGELFF.

This rearrangement joins TRBV28 to TRBJ2-1; 12 bases map to TRBD2. The CDR3 sequence is 18 residues long. The V and J ends lost 5 bases and 8 bases, in that order; junction bases with no gene match: 16. CDR1 is MDHEN, CDR2 SYDVKM, per germline. Here the CDR3 reads CASSLHATSGGPRDEQFF. The CDR3 nucleotides read TGTGCCAGCAGTCTCCACGCTACTAGCGGGGGGCCGAGGGATGAGCAGTTCTTC.

The chain has TRBV11-2 and TRBJ1-2, with a tentative D call TRBD1 (6 bases). CDR3 length equals 15 residues. Germline CDR1 and CDR2: SGHAT and FQNNGV. Trimming stripped 5 bases from V and 2 bases from J, with 15 bases between. The CDR3 spells CASSERGVRNYGYTF. DNA of the CDR3: TGTGCCAGCAGCGAAAGGGGGGTTCGGAACTATGGCTACACCTTC.

The chain combines TRBV15 with TRBJ2-5; D tentatively fits TRBD1 or TRBD2 (6 bases each). V was trimmed by 11 bases and J by 5 bases, leaving 21 bases between them. Germline CDR1 LNHNV, CDR2 YYDKDF (reference sequence). The length of the CDR3 is 14 residues. DNA for the CDR3: TGTGCCGCTCGGGCCTCAGGGGCGGGGGAGACCCAGTACTTC. Protein product: CAARASGAGETQYF.

The chain links TRBV29-1 to TRBJ1-1; 8 bases map to TRBD1. V was clipped by 7 bases and J by 5 bases; unmatched bases: 6. CDR1 SQVTM and CDR2 ANQGSEA come from the germline V gene. CDR3 length: 12 residues. The CDR3 protein is CSGQGSRTEAFF. CDR3 DNA sequence: TGCAGCGGACAGGGGTCGCGAACTGAAGCTTTCTTT.

V and J are TRBV7-9 and TRBJ1-4; D is uncertain. V lost 1 base and J 2 bases, leaving 11 bases between the germline ends. Germline CDR1 reads SEHNR; CDR2 reads FQNEAQ (reference sequence). The CDR3 runs 16 residues. CDR3 nucleotide sequence: TGTGCCAGCAGCTTAGTAGGGTTTGCCACTAATGAAAAACTGTTTTTT. Translating gives CASSLVGFATNEKLFF.

DNA for the CDR3: TGTGCCAGCAGTTTATCGCGGGGGGGCTCATACAATGAGCAGTTCTTC. This codes for CASSLSRGGSYNEQFF. The chain joins TRBV27 to TRBJ2-1; 9 bases are shared with TRBD2. CDR1 and CDR2 from the germline V gene are MNHEY and SMNVEV (reference sequence). V shed 0 bases, J shed 4 bases, and the junction held 4 bases outside the gene matches. The CDR3 spans 16 residues.

V gene TRBV2 combines with J gene TRBJ2-7; the D gene is possibly TRBD1 (6 bases). The CDR3 covers 13 residues. The V gene lost 7 bases and the J gene lost 0 bases, with 10 bases spanning the gap. In germline, CDR1 is SNHLY, CDR2 FYNNEI. CDR3 nucleotides: TGTGCCAGCAAGAGACAGGTCTCCTACGAGCAGTACTTC. Residues: CASKRQVSYEQYF. The full variable domain, with the rest looked up from reference TRBV2 and TRBJ2-7, is EPEVTQTPSHQVTQMGQEVILRCVPISNHLYFYWYRQILGQKVEFLVSFYNNEISEKSEIFDDQFSVERPDGSNFTLKIRSTKLEDSAMYFCASKRQVSYEQYFGPGTRLTVT.

The rearrangement links TRBV28 to TRBJ2-1; 8 bases map to TRBD1. After removal of 5 bases from V and 6 bases from J, the junction contained 9 bases not matched to a gene. The CDR3 consists of 15 residues. Germline values: CDR1 MDHEN, CDR2 SYDVKM. CDR3 amino acids: CASSPGGAITNEQFF. CDR3 DNA: TGTGCCAGCAGTCCAGGGGGCGCGATAACCAATGAGCAGTTCTTC.

V and J are TRBV27 and TRBJ2-7; 9 nucleotides match TRBD1. The CDR3 extends over 14 amino acids. Trimming removed 7 bases from V and 0 bases from J; junction bases left unmatched: 4. In germline, CDR1 is MNHEY, CDR2 SMNVEV (reference sequence). CDR3 sequence reads: CASMDRGLSYEQYF. Written as DNA, the CDR3 is TGTGCCAGCATGGACAGGGGTCTCTCCTACGAGCAGTACTTC.

The rearrangement links TRBV30 to TRBJ2-1; tentative D call: TRBD1 (6 bases). This CDR3 has 15 amino acids. Between the trimmed V and J ends, which lost 3 bases and 0 bases, there was a span of 12 bases. Per germline, CDR1 GTSNPN and CDR2 SVGIG (reference sequence). CDR3 DNA sequence: TGTGCCTGGAGGGCCGGGACACACTCCTACAATGAGCAGTTCTTC. Translation gives CAWRAGTHSYNEQFF.

The chain links TRBV4-1 to TRBJ2-5, with D perhaps TRBD1 (5 bases). The end of the DNA is better explained by TRBJ2-7, so the J call may be wrong. CDR3 length: 17 residues. The germline gives CDR1 MGHRA, CDR2 YSYEKL. CDR3 amino acids: CASSPSALGKGVHEQYF. Here the CDR3 DNA reads TGCGCCAGCAGCCCCTCCGCCTTAGGGAAAGGGGTACACGAGCAGTACTTC.